The 29 T cell receptor beta chains listed next were all sequenced from one sample in a study of shared clonotypes between healthy human individuals. The method was immunoSEQ multiplex PCR; TCRdb's version includes in-frame clones alone and lacks a portion of them. The sample yields about 700,000 clones, roughly nine tenths seen once. Selected positively for CCR7 and CD45RO-negative, naive CD8 cells excluded terminally differentiated effector memory CD45RA+ cells. Material for sequencing was naive CD8+ T cells sorted from blood. These TCRs come from a man aged 30 to 45 in good health.

The chain carries TRBV28 and TRBJ1-5; a weak D match, TRBD1 (5 bases). There are 17 residues in the CDR3. The ends were cut back, 3 bases at V and 6 bases at J, with 21 bases in the middle. The germline V gene encodes CDR1 MDHEN and CDR2 SYDVKM. The CDR3 spells CASSFPGEGHLGQPQHF. The DNA for the CDR3 is TGTGCCAGCAGTTTCCCGGGGGAGGGCCATTTAGGTCAGCCCCAGCATTTT.

The chain joins TRBV6-6 to TRBJ1-1; unclear D gene. Trimming left V 6 bases short and J 2 bases short, with 10 bases between. Germline lookup yields CDR1 MNHNY and CDR2 SVGAGI (reference sequence). The CDR3 spans 13 residues. The CDR3 coding sequence is TGTGCCAGCAGCCTCGCGGCCAACACTGAAGCTTTCTTT. Residues: CASSLAANTEAFF.

The rearrangement links TRBV11-2 to TRBJ2-2, with D possibly matching TRBD1 (6 bases). CDR1 and CDR2 (germline): SGHAT, FQNNGV. The CDR3 totals 16 residues. V gave up 3 bases and J gave up 0 bases, with 11 bases separating them. DNA of the CDR3: TGTGCCAGCAGCTTCCCCGGGACACCGAACACCGGGGAGCTGTTTTTT. It encodes CASSFPGTPNTGELFF.

The rearrangement links TRBV29-1 to TRBJ1-4; D remains ambiguous. Trimming cost V 6 bases and J 5 bases, with 13 bases left between them. CDR1 is SQVTM and CDR2 is ANQGSEA in the germline V gene. This CDR3 has 13 amino acids. This CDR3 is CSVVEIANEKLFF. The CDR3, as DNA: TGCAGCGTGGTGGAGATCGCGAATGAAAAACTGTTTTTT. Full variable domain (rest looked up from reference TRBV29-1 and TRBJ1-4): SAVISQKPSRDICQRGTSLTIQCQVDSQVTMMFWYRQQPGQSLTLIATANQGSEATYESGFVIDKFPISRPNLTFSTLTVSNMSPEDSSIYLCSVVEIANEKLFFGSGTQLSVL.

The chain is built from TRBV19 and TRBJ2-7; 9 nucleotides align to TRBD2. The germline gives CDR1 LNHDA, CDR2 SQIVND (reference sequence). The CDR3 extends over 14 amino acids. The junction had 5 bases not matched to a gene; V was cut back by 5 bases and J by 3 bases. The CDR3, as DNA: TGTGCCAGTAGTCGGACTAGCGCAGACTACGAGCAGTACTTC. Its translation: CASSRTSADYEQYF.

This chain uses TRBV27 with TRBJ1-5; tentative D call: TRBD1 (6 bases). Germline V gives CDR1 MNHEY, CDR2 SMNVEV (reference sequence). The CDR3 is made up of 17 amino acids. Trimming stripped 5 bases from V and 1 base from J, with 18 bases between. Written as DNA, the CDR3 is TGTGCCAGCAGTGATTTAGAGGGGGGAGGGAGCAATCAGCCCCAGCATTTT. Translated: CASSDLEGGGSNQPQHF.

The DNA of the CDR3 is TGTGCCAGCAGCCTAGGGGGAATAGATGGCTACACCTTC. Its protein is CASSLGGIDGYTF. The chain uses TRBV7-9 and TRBJ1-2; D possibly corresponds to TRBD1 (6 bases). Germline loops: CDR1 SEHNR, CDR2 FQNEAQ (reference sequence). V shed 5 bases and J shed 6 bases, with 13 bases lying between them. CDR3 size: 13 residues. Complete variable domain (other parts from reference TRBV7-9 and TRBJ1-2): DTGVSQNPRHKITKRGQNVTFRCDPISEHNRLYWYRQTLGQGPEFLTYFQNEAQLEKSRLLSDRFSAERPKGSFSTLEIQRTEQGDSAMYLCASSLGGIDGYTFGSGTRLTVV.

Notes on this clone: This sample also contains other DNA sequences that code for the same CDR3. As DNA, the CDR3 is TGTGCCAGCAGCTTAGGCAGGGGAGGGGGCACAGATACGCAGTATTTT. As protein: CASSLGRGGGTDTQYF. V and J are TRBV7-8 and TRBJ2-3, with D tentatively TRBD2 (7 bases). CDR1 and CDR2 from the germline V gene are SGHVS and FQNEAQ. With 1 base removed from V and 1 base from J, the gap between germline ends came to 12 bases. The CDR3 contains 16 residues. Using reference TRBV7-8 and TRBJ2-3 for the parts outside the CDR3, the full variable domain is GAGVSQSPRYKVAKRGQDVALRCDPISGHVSLFWYQQALGQGPEFLTYFQNEAQLDKSGLPSDRFFAERPEGSVSTLKIQRTQQEDSAVYLCASSLGRGGGTDTQYFGPGTRLTVL.

This chain uses TRBV5-1 with TRBJ2-7; D uncertain. The CDR3 sequence is 15 residues long. Germline V lookup: CDR1 SGHRS, CDR2 YFSETQ. V lost 2 bases to trimming and J lost 3 bases, with 15 bases between them. This chain's CDR3 is CASSLAPKAIYEQYF. The DNA for the CDR3 is TGCGCCAGCAGCTTAGCGCCCAAGGCGATCTACGAGCAGTACTTC.

The V gene is TRBV7-8, the J gene TRBJ1-5; no definite D call. The V end was cut by 5 bases, the J end by 5 bases, with 7 bases between. Germline CDR1 reads SGHVS; CDR2 reads FQNEAQ. The CDR3 loop spans 12 amino acids. As DNA, the CDR3 is TGTGCCAGCAGCCCCACATATCAGCCCCAGCATTTT. It codes for CASSPTYQPQHF.

This clone was seen just once. The J gene is TRBJ2-7, the V gene TRBV7-5; whether TRBD2, the table's D call, matches the DNA was not checked. TRBV7-5 is a pseudogene segment. CDR3 size: 13 residues. CDR3 in amino acids: CAREGLHSYEQYF. The CDR3 coding sequence is TGTGCCAGAGAGGGACTCCACTCCTACGAGCAGTACTTC.

The rearrangement joins TRBV7-2 to TRBJ1-1; 8 bases are shared with TRBD1. Germline V lookup: CDR1 SGHTA, CDR2 FQGNSA. This CDR3 region has 12 residues. V lost 5 bases and J lost 8; bases outside the gene matches: 4. The CDR3 loop is CASSPRTGEAFF. The CDR3 nucleotides are TGTGCCAGCAGCCCCAGGACAGGGGAAGCTTTCTTT.

This clone was counted a single time. This chain connects TRBV9 to TRBJ2-7; 11 nucleotides agree with TRBD1. The germline V gene has CDR1 SGDLS and CDR2 YYNGEE. This CDR3 contains 16 residues. V lost 0 bases, J lost 7 bases, and 9 bases stayed unmatched. CDR3 DNA: TGTGCCAGCAGCGTAGGTGCAAGGACAGGGGGCTGGGAGCAGTACTTC. As protein: CASSVGARTGGWEQYF.

The chain has TRBV4-1 and TRBJ2-7, with TRBD2 matching 7 bases. Trimming at V came to 6 bases and at J to 1 base, leaving 9 bases not matched to a gene. This CDR3 is built from 15 residues. CDR1 is MGHRA, CDR2 YSYEKL, per germline. The CDR3 sequence: CASSPLADASYEQYF. In nucleotides, the CDR3 is TGCGCCAGCAGTCCCCTAGCGGATGCTTCCTACGAGCAGTACTTC.

The V gene is TRBV19, the J gene TRBJ2-1; TRBD1 might be the D (7 bases). The germline CDR1 and CDR2 sequences are LNHDA and SQIVND (reference sequence). The CDR3 has 16 residues. The ends were cut back, 10 bases at V and 2 bases at J, with 21 bases in the middle. CDR3 in DNA: TGTGCCACCTTAAGCGAATCAGGGGGGACCTACAATGAGCAGTTCTTC. The encoded protein is CATLSESGGTYNEQFF.

The V gene is TRBV19, the J gene TRBJ2-3; the D gene is possibly TRBD2 (5 bases). Germline V CDR1 and CDR2: LNHDA, SQIVND (reference sequence). The CDR3 has 14 residues. The germline V and J ends were trimmed by 5 bases and 2 bases, with 11 bases remaining between them. The CDR3 sequence is CASSDLAVTDTQYF. The DNA of the CDR3 is TGTGCCAGTAGTGACCTAGCCGTCACAGATACGCAGTATTTT.

This chain connects TRBV9 to TRBJ2-5; unclear D gene. Germline V gene sequence: CDR1 SGDLS, CDR2 YYNGEE. The CDR3 consists of 16 residues. The V end lost 1 base, the J end lost 5 bases, and 18 bases lay between the germline ends. DNA of the CDR3: TGTGCCAGCAGCGTAAACCCGGGCCAGGTGGGGGAGACCCAGTACTTC. This encodes CASSVNPGQVGETQYF.

This clone was recorded a few times. This chain connects TRBV7-9 to TRBJ2-1, with TRBD2 identical over 7 bases. J lost 5 bases, V lost 5 bases, and 12 bases had no gene match. Germline CDR1 and CDR2: SEHNR and FQNEAQ (reference sequence). The CDR3 totals 16 residues. CDR3 amino acids: CASSRVDLAANNEQFF. The CDR3, as DNA: TGTGCCAGCAGCCGTGTCGATCTAGCGGCCAACAATGAGCAGTTCTTC.

This clone is a singleton in its sample. This chain uses TRBV7-9 with TRBJ2-2; no clear D gene. V gave up 2 bases and J gave up 4 bases, with 11 bases separating them. Germline-derived CDR1 and CDR2 are SEHNR and FQNEAQ (reference sequence). This CDR3 has 15 residues. CDR3 in amino acids: CASSLKGSSTGELFF. CDR3 DNA sequence: TGTGCCAGCAGCTTAAAAGGTTCAAGCACCGGGGAGCTGTTTTTT.

This rearrangement joins TRBV27 to TRBJ2-3; the D is unclear. Germline V gives CDR1 MNHEY, CDR2 SMNVEV (reference sequence). V shed 2 bases and J shed 2 bases, with 8 bases lying between them. CDR3 size: 14 residues. The CDR3 DNA is TGTGCCAGCAGTTTAAGGGTTCCCACAGATACGCAGTATTTT. Translation gives CASSLRVPTDTQYF.

This clone was seen a few times. This chain uses TRBV7-3 with TRBJ2-2, with unresolved D. Germline V gene sequence: CDR1 SGHTA, CDR2 FQGTGA. Deletions cut 2 bases from V and 5 bases from J, with 18 bases between. The CDR3 has 17 residues. The CDR3 nucleotides read TGTGCCAGCAGCTTAGGGCCCGGGCAGGATGGGACCGGGGAGCTGTTTTTT. Amino acid sequence: CASSLGPGQDGTGELFF.

This rearrangement joins TRBV7-2 to TRBJ2-2, with TRBD2 as a possible D gene (5 bases). V shed 2 bases and J shed 6 bases, with 10 bases lying between them. CDR1 and CDR2 from the germline V gene are SGHTA and FQGNSA. The CDR3 runs to 14 residues. CDR3 amino acids: CASSLSPGAGELFF. The CDR3 nucleotides read TGTGCCAGCAGCTTAAGCCCCGGGGCCGGGGAGCTGTTTTTT. Full variable domain (missing parts from reference TRBV7-2 and TRBJ2-2): GAGVSQSPSNKVTEKGKDVELRCDPISGHTALYWYRQSLGQGLEFLIYFQGNSAPDKSGLPSDRFSAERTGGSVSTLTIQRTQQEDSAVYLCASSLSPGAGELFFGEGSRLTVL.

The V and J genes are TRBV28 and TRBJ2-7; possibly TRBD1 for D (6 bases). Germline loops: CDR1 MDHEN, CDR2 SYDVKM. This CDR3 has 14 residues. Trimming took off 2 bases at V and 4 bases at J, with 12 bases between the two ends. The CDR3 reads CASSLAGTTYEQYF. In nucleotides, the CDR3 is TGTGCCAGCAGTTTAGCCGGGACAACATACGAGCAGTACTTC.

The chain's CDR3 is CASSGGQGLSYEQYF. The CDR3 DNA reads TGTGCCAGCAGCGGAGGACAGGGGCTCTCCTACGAGCAGTACTTC. V usage is TRBV11-2 and J usage is TRBJ2-7, with 9 bases lining up with TRBD1. CDR3 length: 15 amino acids. Germline values: CDR1 SGHAT, CDR2 FQNNGV. J gave up 0 bases and V 5 bases, and 5 bases lay outside the gene matches. The variable domain in full, with the rest retrieved from reference TRBV11-2 and TRBJ2-7, is EAGVAQSPRYKIIEKRQSVAFWCNPISGHATLYWYQQILGQGPKLLIQFQNNGVVDDSQLPKDRFSAERLKGVDSTLKIQPAKLEDSAVYLCASSGGQGLSYEQYFGPGTRLTVT.

The J gene is TRBJ2-7, the V gene TRBV7-2; 11 nucleotides line up with TRBD2. From germline, CDR1 is SGHTA and CDR2 FQGNSA. This CDR3 spans 14 amino acids. V lost 3 bases to trimming and J lost 2 bases; unmatched junction nucleotides: 0. Here the CDR3 reads CASSFSGRAYEQYF. CDR3 sequence (DNA): TGTGCCAGCAGCTTTAGCGGGAGGGCCTACGAGCAGTACTTC.

A few counts support this clone. At one end the junction does not follow the germline gene, possibly because of a read error. The V and J genes are TRBV27 and TRBJ2-7; 9 bases agree with TRBD1. CDR1 is MNHEY, CDR2 SMNVEV, per germline (reference sequence). The CDR3 runs to 13 residues. In nucleotides, the CDR3 is TGTGCCAGCAGTTTCAGGGGACAGGGTCGACAAACTTTC. Protein: CASSFRGQGRQTF.

The chain links TRBV10-3 to TRBJ2-3, with 8 bases that match TRBD1. Germline V gene lookup returns CDR1 ENHRY and CDR2 SYGVKD. The V segment lost 6 bases and the J segment 0 bases; nucleotides outside the gene matches: 8. This CDR3 spans 16 amino acids. The CDR3 DNA reads TGTGCCATCAGCCCTAGACAGGGGCCGAGCACAGATACGCAGTATTTT. Its protein product is CAISPRQGPSTDTQYF.

The table lists this clone with a few counts. The gene calls are TRBV9 and TRBJ1-1; D gene ambiguous. Germline V CDR1 and CDR2: SGDLS, YYNGEE. CDR3 length: 13 residues. Trimming left V 0 bases short and J 6 bases short, with 9 bases between. CDR3 in amino acids: CASSVVSQAEAFF. CDR3 DNA: TGTGCCAGCAGCGTAGTCTCCCAGGCTGAAGCTTTCTTT. Filled out from reference TRBV9 and TRBJ1-1, the complete variable domain reads DSGVTQTPKHLITATGQRVTLRCSPRSGDLSVYWYQQSLDQGLQFLIQYYNGEERAKGNILERFSAQQFPDLHSELNLSSLELGDSALYFCASSVVSQAEAFFGQGTRLTVV.

This rearrangement joins TRBV27 to TRBJ1-5; no clear D gene. The germline V gene has CDR1 MNHEY and CDR2 SMNVEV (reference sequence). Trimming removed 2 bases from V and 3 bases from J, with 8 bases in between. CDR3 length equals 14 residues. CDR3 coding DNA: TGTGCCAGCAGTTTACCCGGGAACAATCAGCCCCAGCATTTT. Encoded protein: CASSLPGNNQPQHF.